The sequence of this T cell receptor (beta chain) was determined in a study of human T cells and chemical hapten exposure. Study-level findings and limits: It was expanded TCRs that formed significantly more large CDR3 similarity clusters than controls did.

This clonotype was observed at least ten times. Its target is not known. Germline lookup yields CDR1 SGDLS and CDR2 YYNGEE. V lost 0 bases and J lost 1; bases outside the gene matches: 4. The CDR3 is 16 residues long. From the RACE reads, TCRdb called clonotypes with MiXCR, one entry per CDR3 protein. The sample includes about 380,000 distinct CDR3 sequences, more than 5% seen only once; the top ten take 5% to 6%. Time point given: patch test 2, 6 weeks after DPC sensitization. Treatment meaning: therapeutic diphenylcyclopropenone sensitization with weekly scalp DPC. This TCR was sampled from a woman between 18 and 29 years old with alopecia areata. Some clones in this sample may be carry-over from other donors' samples. V usage is TRBV9 and J usage is TRBJ2-1; 7 bases are shared with TRBD2. This sample comprised whole blood, obtained in connection with sensitization to the hapten diphenylcyclopropenone (DPC). CDR3 DNA: TGTGCCAGCAGCGTAGTAAGCGGGGCATCCTACAATGAGCAGTTCTTC. This codes for CASSVVSGASYNEQFF.